The 32 T cell receptor beta chains presented below share a single source sample, sequenced in a study of cytomegalovirus exposure and HLA in healthy donors. PCR was performed using 60 Vbeta and 13 Jbeta primers. This table comes from immunoSEQ multiplex PCR, and its TCRdb copy is limited to in-frame clones, with some not included. This sample's table reports around 150,000 clones. Sample: PBMCs. These receptors all stem from an older woman in good health and CMV-seronegative.

The chain joins TRBV10-3 to TRBJ1-2, with TRBD1 identical over 9 bases. Per the germline V gene, CDR1 is ENHRY and CDR2 is SYGVKD. The V gene end was trimmed by 5 bases and the J gene end by 6 bases; junction bases not matched to a gene: 10. The CDR3 runs 15 residues. CDR3 sequence (DNA): TGTGCCATCAGTAACCAAGGACAGGGGCTGAATGGCTACACCTTC. Its protein is CAISNQGQGLNGYTF.

The V and J genes are TRBV4-1 and TRBJ1-5; 8 bases agree with TRBD1. The CDR3 length is 17 residues. CDR1 and CDR2 from the germline V gene are MGHRA and YSYEKL. The trim removed 2 bases at V and 3 bases at J, leaving 9 bases unmatched. The CDR3 DNA sequence: TGCGCCAGCAGCCAAACCGACGACAGGGGAGACAATCAGCCCCAGCATTTT. This codes for CASSQTDDRGDNQPQHF.

The rearrangement links TRBV27 to TRBJ2-3; D is ambiguous. The V and J ends lost 3 bases and 4 bases respectively, with 8 bases between them. In germline, CDR1 is MNHEY, CDR2 SMNVEV (reference sequence). The CDR3 contains 13 residues. CDR3 in DNA: TGTGCCAGCAGTTTGAGTCGGTCAGATACGCAGTATTTT. Protein sequence: CASSLSRSDTQYF.

The chain couples TRBV28 to TRBJ2-6; D remains unclear. Germline values: CDR1 MDHEN, CDR2 SYDVKM. Trimming cost V 7 bases and J 4 bases, with 11 bases left between them. This CDR3 is built from 14 residues. The CDR3 reads CASTSRVGANVLTF. As DNA, the CDR3 is TGTGCCAGCACTTCCCGGGTGGGGGCCAACGTCCTGACTTTC.

This chain joins TRBV2 and TRBJ2-1, with TRBD1 matching 8 bases. Germline CDR1 is SNHLY and CDR2 is FYNNEI. This CDR3 has 15 amino acids. Germline trimming cut 5 bases from V and 7 bases from J; bases unmatched to any gene: 10. CDR3 protein: CASSSIRTGLNEQFF. The CDR3 nucleotides read TGTGCCAGCAGTTCCATTCGGACAGGGTTAAATGAGCAGTTCTTC.

The CDR3 DNA reads TGTGCCAGCAGGCCAAGCTACACTGAAGCTTTCTTT. Protein product: CASRPSYTEAFF. The V and J genes are TRBV28 and TRBJ1-1; D gene uncertain. Germline assignment: CDR1 MDHEN and CDR2 SYDVKM. V was clipped by 6 bases and J by 3 bases, with 8 bases between them. The CDR3 has 12 residues.

The chain combines TRBV5-6 with TRBJ2-7; D is undetermined. The ends were cut back, 0 bases at V and 4 bases at J, with 8 bases in the middle. The CDR3 has 13 residues. CDR1 and CDR2 from the germline V gene are SGHDT and YYEEEE. The CDR3 protein is CASSLEAGYEQYF. For the CDR3, the DNA is TGTGCCAGCAGCTTGGAGGCCGGGTACGAGCAGTACTTC.

V gene TRBV5-1 combines with J gene TRBJ2-3, with 9 bases matching TRBD2. Per the germline V gene, CDR1 is SGHRS and CDR2 is YFSETQ. Trimming removed 0 bases from V and 4 bases from J; junction bases left unmatched: 6. The CDR3 length is 16 residues. The CDR3 loop is CASSLAGSGSSDTQYF. CDR3 bases: TGCGCCAGCAGCTTGGCCGGTAGCGGGAGCTCAGATACGCAGTATTTT.

V and J are TRBV5-6 and TRBJ1-1, with 10 bases fitting TRBD1. Losses at the gene ends were 5 bases for V and 4 bases for J; bases not matched to a gene: 5. Germline values: CDR1 SGHDT, CDR2 YYEEEE. This CDR3 has 14 residues. CDR3 in DNA: TGTGCCAGCAGAGGACAGGGGGTTGGCACTGAAGCTTTCTTT. It translates to CASRGQGVGTEAFF.

The chain links TRBV4-3 to TRBJ2-1; no clear D. This CDR3 comprises 13 residues. V was pared by 1 base and J by 8 bases, with 9 bases between. Germline V CDR1 and CDR2: LGHNA, YSLEER. The CDR3 loop reads CASSQGRGYEQFF. The CDR3 region has the DNA TGCGCCAGCAGCCAAGGGCGAGGATATGAGCAGTTCTTC.

The rearrangement links TRBV2 to TRBJ2-3; the D gene is possibly TRBD2 (5 bases). Per the germline V gene, CDR1 is SNHLY and CDR2 is FYNNEI. The V end was cut by 2 bases, the J end by 0 bases, with 15 bases between. The CDR3 consists of 17 residues. CDR3 protein: CASSESGWGASTDTQYF. The CDR3 bases are TGTGCCAGCAGTGAAAGCGGATGGGGAGCTAGCACAGATACGCAGTATTTT.

The chain couples TRBV6-1 to TRBJ1-1, with D possibly matching TRBD1 (6 bases). Between the trimmed V and J ends, which lost 9 bases and 6 bases, there was a span of 11 bases. From germline, CDR1 is MNHNS and CDR2 SASEGT. The length of the CDR3 is 11 residues. This CDR3 is CASTGYAEAFF. CDR3 sequence (DNA): TGTGCCAGTACAGGGTACGCTGAAGCTTTCTTT.

The chain recombines TRBV5-8 with TRBJ1-1, with 7 bases aligning to TRBD1. CDR3 size: 14 residues. Unmatched junction bases numbered 9, after V lost 2 bases and J lost 8 bases. Germline values: CDR1 SGHTS, CDR2 YDEGEE. Written as DNA, the CDR3 is TGTGCCAGCAGCTTATACAGGGGCGTAGCCGAAGCTTTCTTT. Translated, it gives CASSLYRGVAEAFF.

The chain combines TRBV4-3 with TRBJ2-5, with D tentatively TRBD1 (6 bases). The V end lost 4 bases, the J end lost 7 bases, and 13 bases lay between the germline ends. Germline assignment: CDR1 LGHNA and CDR2 YSLEER. This CDR3 region has 13 residues. CDR3 residues: CASSPSLRGTQYF. The CDR3 DNA sequence: TGCGCCAGCAGCCCTTCACTCAGGGGGACCCAGTACTTC.

V usage is TRBV7-6 and J usage is TRBJ2-6, with 7 bases fitting TRBD1. From germline, CDR1 is SGHVS and CDR2 FNYEAQ. The CDR3 extends over 18 amino acids. With 4 bases clipped from V and 0 bases from J, the junction kept 9 bases outside the gene matches. CDR3 loop: CASSSTGPSSSGANVLTF. CDR3 coding DNA: TGTGCCAGCAGCTCGACAGGGCCCTCGAGCTCTGGGGCCAACGTCCTGACTTTC.

The CDR3 here is CASSYSSTGALGAFF. DNA for the CDR3: TGTGCCAGCAGTTACTCATCGACAGGGGCCTTGGGAGCTTTCTTT. The J gene is TRBJ1-1, the V gene TRBV6-5; 8 nucleotides line up with TRBD1. After removal of 0 bases from V and 10 bases from J, the junction contained 10 bases not matched to a gene. The CDR3 length is 15 residues. The germline CDR1 and CDR2 sequences are MNHEY and SVGAGI.

DNA of the CDR3: TGTGCCAGCAGCACCCGGGGGACCTCTGGAAACACCATATATTTT. Protein: CASSTRGTSGNTIYF. The chain is built from TRBV13 and TRBJ1-3; possibly TRBD1 for D (5 bases). The CDR3 covers 15 residues. Trimming pared 5 bases from V and 0 bases from J, leaving 11 bases between. Germline V lookup: CDR1 PRHDT, CDR2 FYEKMQ (reference sequence). Variable domain in full (rest from reference TRBV13 and TRBJ1-3): AAGVIQSPRHLIKEKRETATLKCYPIPRHDTVYWYQQGPGQDPQFLISFYEKMQSDKGSIPDRFSAQQFSDYHSELNMSSLELGDSALYFCASSTRGTSGNTIYFGEGSWLTVV.

The chain carries TRBV10-3 and TRBJ2-7, with D possibly being TRBD1 (6 bases). This CDR3 contains 12 residues. The germline CDR1 and CDR2 sequences are ENHRY and SYGVKD. V lost 11 bases, J lost 5 bases, and 16 bases lay in between. The CDR3 reads CASTGQPHEQYF. The CDR3 coding sequence is TGTGCCTCTACCGGACAGCCTCACGAGCAGTACTTC.

The rearrangement uses TRBV11-2 and TRBJ2-1; perhaps TRBD1 as D (6 bases). The CDR3 consists of 15 residues. V dropped 1 base and J dropped 6 bases, with 13 bases sitting between them. CDR1 is SGHAT and CDR2 is FQNNGV in the germline V gene. This CDR3 reads CASSLGGGIGNEQFF. The CDR3 DNA sequence: TGTGCCAGCAGCTTAGGAGGGGGAATCGGCAATGAGCAGTTCTTC.

This chain uses TRBV19 with TRBJ2-1, with 13 bases fitting TRBD2. This CDR3 is 15 amino acids long. With V trimmed by 6 bases and J by 8 bases, 7 bases remained unmatched. Germline loops: CDR1 LNHDA, CDR2 SQIVND (reference sequence). CDR3 DNA sequence: TGTGCCAGTAGCACCACTAGCGGGAGGGCCCATGAGCAGTTCTTC. Protein product: CASSTTSGRAHEQFF.

The CDR3 here is CASSPELLAANTEAFF. The CDR3 nucleotides read TGTGCCAGCTCACCGGAGTTGTTGGCGGCCAACACTGAAGCTTTCTTT. V usage is TRBV18 and J usage is TRBJ1-1; D not certain. The CDR3 has 16 amino acids. Trimming shortened V by 3 bases and J by 2 bases, and 16 bases separated the two germline ends. CDR1 KGHSH and CDR2 LQKENI come from the germline V gene.

A note on this clone: In the same sample, other DNA sequences code for this CDR3. V gene TRBV6-5 combines with J gene TRBJ1-1, with no clear D. The germline V and J ends were trimmed by 2 bases and 1 base, with 5 bases remaining between them. From germline, CDR1 is MNHEY and CDR2 SVGAGI. CDR3 length: 13 amino acids. In DNA, the CDR3 is TGTGCCAGCAGTTACGGGAGGAACACTGAAGCTTTCTTT. Amino acid sequence: CASSYGRNTEAFF.

The rearrangement links TRBV5-4 to TRBJ1-3; D gene ambiguous. CDR1 is SGHNT and CDR2 is YYREEE in the germline V gene (reference sequence). V gave up 2 bases and J gave up 0 bases, with 9 bases separating them. The CDR3 has 15 residues. CDR3 loop: CASSFGENSGNTIYF. CDR3 bases: TGTGCCAGCAGCTTTGGAGAAAACTCTGGAAACACCATATATTTT.

The rearrangement uses TRBV10-3 and TRBJ1-2; possible D gene TRBD1, 6 bases. The ends were cut back, 7 bases at V and 0 bases at J, with 18 bases in the middle. CDR1 ENHRY and CDR2 SYGVKD come from the germline V gene. This CDR3 contains 16 residues. CDR3 DNA: TGTGCCATCACCAGGGGCGCCCCGGCGGCTAACTATGGCTACACCTTC. It translates to CAITRGAPAANYGYTF.

The V and J genes are TRBV9 and TRBJ2-1; no firm D call. Trimming shortened V by 0 bases and J by 5 bases, and 6 bases separated the two germline ends. Germline V gene data show CDR1 as SGDLS and CDR2 as YYNGEE. This CDR3 is 13 amino acids long. This CDR3 reads CASSVGAHNEQFF. The CDR3 DNA sequence: TGTGCCAGCAGCGTAGGGGCGCACAATGAGCAGTTCTTC.

The gene calls are TRBV5-1 and TRBJ1-2; 10 nucleotides line up with TRBD1. The germline V gene has CDR1 SGHRS and CDR2 YFSETQ. The CDR3 is 15 amino acids. The ends lost 5 bases at V and 8 bases at J; junction bases unmatched: 12. The CDR3 sequence is CASRRPGQGIGGYTF. As DNA, the CDR3 is TGCGCCAGCAGACGCCCGGGACAGGGGATTGGAGGCTACACCTTC.

The chain has TRBV5-6 and TRBJ2-3, with TRBD2 matching over 9 bases. CDR1 and CDR2 (germline): SGHDT, YYEEEE. The CDR3 runs 16 residues. J lost 7 bases, V lost 5 bases, and 14 bases had no gene match. CDR3 sequence: CASRQNPGTSQYTQYF. CDR3 DNA: TGTGCCAGCAGGCAAAATCCCGGGACTAGCCAATATACGCAGTATTTT. Full variable domain (missing parts from reference TRBV5-6 and TRBJ2-3): DAGVTQSPTHLIKTRGQQVTLRCSPKSGHDTVSWYQQALGQGPQFIFQYYEEEERQRGNFPDRFSGHQFPNYSSELNVNALLLGDSALYLCASRQNPGTSQYTQYFGPGTRLTVL.

The chain combines TRBV18 with TRBJ1-2; 7 nucleotides line up with TRBD1. V gave up 8 bases and J gave up 2 bases; unmatched junction bases: 8. Germline V CDR1 and CDR2: KGHSH, LQKENI. The CDR3 is 14 residues long. The CDR3 protein is CASQFSTGNYGYTF. In DNA form, the CDR3 reads TGTGCCAGCCAGTTTTCGACAGGGAACTATGGCTACACCTTC. Full variable domain (outside the CDR3, taken from reference TRBV18 and TRBJ1-2): NAGVMQNPRHLVRRRGQEARLRCSPMKGHSHVYWYRQLPEEGLKFMVYLQKENIIDESGMPKERFSAEFPKEGPSILRIQQVVRGDSAAYFCASQFSTGNYGYTFGSGTRLTVV.

The V gene is TRBV11-2, the J gene TRBJ1-1, with D maybe TRBD1 (6 bases). V lost 2 bases to trimming and J lost 4 bases, with 11 bases between them. This CDR3 comprises 14 residues. Per germline, CDR1 SGHAT and CDR2 FQNNGV. CDR3 region: CASSLWGQGTEAFF. CDR3 in DNA: TGTGCCAGCAGCTTATGGGGGCAGGGCACTGAAGCTTTCTTT. Based on the CDR3 plus reference TRBV11-2 and TRBJ1-1, the full variable domain is EAGVAQSPRYKIIEKRQSVAFWCNPISGHATLYWYQQILGQGPKLLIQFQNNGVVDDSQLPKDRFSAERLKGVDSTLKIQPAKLEDSAVYLCASSLWGQGTEAFFGQGTRLTVV.

The chain recombines TRBV11-2 with TRBJ2-7; D unresolved. CDR1 is SGHAT and CDR2 is FQNNGV in the germline V gene. This CDR3 has 13 residues. V was cut by 5 bases and J by 1 base, with 9 bases left in between. The CDR3 region has the DNA TGTGCCAGCAGCCAGACTGGATCCTACGAGCAGTACTTC. Translating gives CASSQTGSYEQYF.

This chain joins TRBV10-2 and TRBJ1-1; 8 positions match TRBD1. This CDR3 region has 15 residues. Trimming took 6 bases from V and 1 from J; bases not matched to a gene: 7. Germline V gives CDR1 WSHSY, CDR2 SAAADI. CDR3 protein: CASRQTGGPNTEAFF. The DNA for the CDR3 is TGCGCCAGCAGACAAACAGGGGGACCGAACACTGAAGCTTTCTTT.

The J gene is TRBJ1-1, the V gene TRBV6-5, with no clear D. The germline CDR1 and CDR2 sequences are MNHEY and SVGAGI. This CDR3 spans 13 amino acids. Trimming stripped 5 bases from V and 5 bases from J, with 12 bases between. This chain's CDR3 is CASSLSTGTEAFF. The CDR3 coding sequence is TGTGCCAGCAGTCTCTCGACGGGGACTGAAGCTTTCTTT.